A selection of T cell receptor beta chains follows, all from one sample in a study of shared clonotypes between healthy human individuals. Sequencing used immunoSEQ multiplex PCR; TCRdb keeps in-frame clones, though not all of them. The sample includes a few million clones, approximately 90% of them seen just once. Sample: naive CD4+ T cells sorted from blood. The receptor source for this set is a man aged 18 to 29 in good health. The CDR3 runs from the conserved cysteine through the conserved F or W.

TRBV7-9	TRBJ2-3	19	CASSLNKMGSGRITDTQYF
TRBV7-3	TRBJ2-7	14	CASSQDRGPYEQYF
TRBV5-4	TRBJ1-2	15	CASSRQGGSGYGYTF
TRBV10-1	TRBJ2-5	17	CASTVGSMGEGEETQYF
TRBV19	TRBJ2-2	19	CASSIVAGGFLIDTGELFF
TRBV7-2	TRBJ2-3	15	CASSPNRAGTDTQYF
TRBV5-6	TRBJ2-6	18	CASSLLTGAPSGANVLTF
TRBV27	TRBJ1-5	15	CASRLTGGVNQPQHF
TRBV5-4	TRBJ2-3	15	CASSFGGPSTDTQYF
TRBV5-1	TRBJ1-4	14	CASSTQGSNEKLFF
TRBV6-1	TRBJ1-5	14	CASSERSEPRPQHF
TRBV30	TRBJ2-6	18	CAWSVGKQPDSGANVLTF
TRBV4-3	TRBJ2-7	16	CASSQAVAGTYYEQYF
TRBV7-2	TRBJ2-7	19	CASSSDSSPFLSSSYEQYF
TRBV7-9	.	13	CASSSLGASEQYF
TRBV5-6	TRBJ1-2	13	CASSLGEGSATFF
TRBV10-3	TRBJ2-5	11	CAIGDLETQYF
TRBV9	TRBJ2-7	14	CASSRTSGSYEQYF
TRBV18	TRBJ2-1	15	CASSPVTGLSDEQFF
TRBV28	TRBJ2-3	17	CASSSLYDRSSTDTQYF
TRBV28	TRBJ1-2	15	CASSLSMGLSYGYTF
TRBV4-1	TRBJ1-5	14	CASSQLYSNQPQHF
TRBV19	TRBJ1-6	14	CASSIGEVRSPLHF
TRBV27	TRBJ1-5	13	CASSFHRDQPQHF
TRBV15	TRBJ2-3	16	CATGIGGGGNTDTQYF
TRBV30	TRBJ2-7	11	CAWGPFHEQYF
TRBV18	TRBJ2-5	15	CASSPGTGSQETQYF
TRBV5-6	TRBJ2-5	14	CASSVTGIKETQYF
TRBV5-1	TRBJ2-5	16	CASSLVTSGGLETQYF
TRBV9	TRBJ2-1	14	CASSVIAQGYEQFF
TRBV6-1	TRBJ1-1	15	CASSEPGTVNTEAFF
TRBV7-3	TRBJ2-3	15	CASSARGQTLNTQYF
TRBV11-1	TRBJ2-7	14	CASSGAGGLNEQYF
TRBV12-5	TRBJ2-5	16	CASGLGRGQAQETQYF
TRBV19	TRBJ1-5	13	CASSQYSNQPQHF
TRBV6-5	TRBJ2-1	11	CASSERYEQFF